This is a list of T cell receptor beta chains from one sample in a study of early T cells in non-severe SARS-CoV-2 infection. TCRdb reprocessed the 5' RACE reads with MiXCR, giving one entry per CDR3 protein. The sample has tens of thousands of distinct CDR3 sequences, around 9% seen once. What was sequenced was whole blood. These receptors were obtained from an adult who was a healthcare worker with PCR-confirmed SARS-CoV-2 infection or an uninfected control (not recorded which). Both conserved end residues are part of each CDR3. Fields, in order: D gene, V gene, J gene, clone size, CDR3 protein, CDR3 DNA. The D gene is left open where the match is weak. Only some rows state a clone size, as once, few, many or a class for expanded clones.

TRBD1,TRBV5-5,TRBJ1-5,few,CASSLGQGRDRAQHF,TGTGCCAGCAGCTTAGGACAGGGGCGAGATAGGGCCCAGCATTTT
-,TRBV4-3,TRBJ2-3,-,CASSQEAPIGDTQYF,TGCGCCAGCAGCCAAGAAGCACCAATAGGAGATACGCAGTATTTT
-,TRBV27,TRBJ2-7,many,CATRGRAAYEQYF,TGTGCAACAAGGGGTAGGGCGGCGTACGAGCAGTACTTC
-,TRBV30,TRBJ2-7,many,CAWMDSGEQYF,TGTGCCTGGATGGACAGCGGCGAGCAGTACTTC
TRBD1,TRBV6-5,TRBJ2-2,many,CASSLIGTDTGELFF,TGTGCCAGCAGTCTTATCGGGACAGACACCGGGGAGCTGTTTTTT
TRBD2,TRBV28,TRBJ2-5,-,CASSLRGGAKTQYF,TGTGCCAGCAGTTTGCGGGGGGGGGCGAAGACCCAGTACTTC
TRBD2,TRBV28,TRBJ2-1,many,CASSFEAGFYNEQFF,TGTGCCAGCAGTTTTGAAGCGGGGTTCTACAATGAGCAGTTCTTC
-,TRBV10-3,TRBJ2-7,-,CAISVEGDEQYF,TGTGCCATCAGCGTGGAGGGGGACGAGCAGTACTTC
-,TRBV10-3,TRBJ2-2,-,CAISGGQIKKPNTGELFF,TGTGCCATCAGTGGGGGACAAATAAAAAAACCGAACACCGGGGAGCTGTTTTTT
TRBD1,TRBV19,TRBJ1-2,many,CASSTTGVGYTF,TGTGCCAGTAGTACGACAGGGGTTGGCTACACCTTC
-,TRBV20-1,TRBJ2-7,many,CSARDPSGPTYEQYF,TGCAGTGCTAGAGATCCCAGCGGGCCGACCTACGAGCAGTACTTC
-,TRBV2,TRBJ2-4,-,CASSESYTKNIQYF,TGTGCCAGCAGTGAATCGTATACCAAAAACATTCAGTACTTC
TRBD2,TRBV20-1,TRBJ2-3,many,CSARDQTSGAPYTQYF,TGCAGTGCTAGAGATCAGACTAGCGGGGCTCCCTATACGCAGTATTTT
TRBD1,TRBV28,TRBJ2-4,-,CASRTGGASKNIQYF,TGTGCCAGCAGGACAGGGGGCGCGTCCAAAAACATTCAGTACTTC
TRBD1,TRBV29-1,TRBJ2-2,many,CSVENLQGALFF,TGCAGCGTTGAAAACCTGCAGGGGGCGTTGTTTTTT
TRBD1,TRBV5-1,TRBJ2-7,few,CASSGGQGPYEQYF,TGCGCCAGCAGCGGGGGACAGGGGCCCTACGAGCAGTACTTC
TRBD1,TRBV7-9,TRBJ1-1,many,CASSPTPNRGEAFF,TGTGCCAGCAGCCCCACACCCAACAGGGGTGAAGCTTTCTTT
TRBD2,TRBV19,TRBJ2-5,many,CASGSGRGEETQYF,TGTGCCAGTGGTAGCGGGAGAGGTGAAGAGACCCAGTACTTC
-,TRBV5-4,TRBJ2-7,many,CASSFDSYHSYEQYF,TGTGCCAGCAGCTTCGACTCGTACCACTCCTACGAGCAGTACTTC
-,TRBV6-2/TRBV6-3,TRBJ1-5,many,CASSRWLGQPQHF,TGTGCCAGCAGTAGGTGGTTGGGTCAGCCCCAGCATTTT
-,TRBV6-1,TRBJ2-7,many,CASSQAYSYEQYF,TGTGCCAGCTCCCAGGCCTATTCCTACGAGCAGTACTTC
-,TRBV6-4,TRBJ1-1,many,CASSDSSSGARTEAFF,TGTGCCAGCAGTGACTCGAGTTCTGGGGCGCGTACTGAAGCTTTCTTT
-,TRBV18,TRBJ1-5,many,CASSPPGQRALPQHF,TGTGCCAGCTCACCACCTGGACAGCGCGCACTGCCCCAGCATTTT
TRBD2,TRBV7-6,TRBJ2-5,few,CASSFRTSGSAETQYF,TGTGCCAGCAGCTTCCGGACTAGCGGGAGTGCGGAGACCCAGTACTTC
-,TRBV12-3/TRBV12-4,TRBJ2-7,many,CASRGRQNSYEQYF,TGTGCCAGCCGGGGGAGGCAGAACTCCTACGAGCAGTACTTC
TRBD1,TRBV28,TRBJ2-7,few,CASSRVEPGTAYANEQYF,TGTGCCAGCAGCCGGGTGGAACCGGGGACAGCCTACGCCAACGAGCAGTACTTC
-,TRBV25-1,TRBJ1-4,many,CASSGRESGNEKLFF,TGTGCCAGCAGTGGAAGAGAATCAGGGAATGAAAAACTGTTTTTT
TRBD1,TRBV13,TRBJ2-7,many,CASSPDRGIVHEQYF,TGTGCCAGCAGCCCCGACAGGGGGATAGTCCACGAGCAGTACTTC
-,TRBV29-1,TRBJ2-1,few,CSVEEPRGENEQFF,TGCAGCGTTGAAGAGCCCAGGGGGGAGAACGAGCAGTTCTTC
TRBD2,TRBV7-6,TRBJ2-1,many,CASSSPGLAAIF,TGTGCCAGCAGCTCGCCGGGACTAGCGGCAATCTTC
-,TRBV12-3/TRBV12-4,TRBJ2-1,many,CASSLGSTFYNEQFF,TGTGCCAGCAGTTTGGGGAGTACCTTCTACAATGAGCAGTTCTTC
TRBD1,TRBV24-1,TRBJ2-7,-,CATTLPGQGPYSYEQYF,TGTGCCACCACCCTCCCGGGACAGGGTCCGTACTCCTACGAGCAGTACTTC
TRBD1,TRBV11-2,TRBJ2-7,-,CASSSTLMTGGYEQYF,TGTGCCAGCAGTTCCACCCTCATGACAGGGGGCTACGAGCAGTACTTC
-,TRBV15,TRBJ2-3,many,CATSKGAPTDTQYF,TGTGCCACCAGTAAAGGGGCTCCTACAGATACGCAGTATTTT
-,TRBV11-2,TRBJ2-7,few,CASSSLWGAYEQYF,TGTGCCAGCAGCTCCCTCTGGGGAGCCTACGAGCAGTACTTC
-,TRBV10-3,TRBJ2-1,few,CAITPNRAPYNEQFF,TGTGCCATCACCCCCAACAGGGCCCCCTACAATGAGCAGTTCTTC
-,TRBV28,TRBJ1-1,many,CASSRTQLLGVGSEAFF,TGTGCCAGCAGTAGGACCCAACTCCTGGGGGTGGGCTCTGAAGCTTTCTTT
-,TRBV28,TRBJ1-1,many,CASSLYTEAFF,TGTGCCAGCAGCCTTTACACTGAAGCTTTCTTT
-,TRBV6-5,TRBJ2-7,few,CASSDTRNRDDYEQYF,TGTGCCAGCAGCGATACGCGCAACCGGGACGACTACGAGCAGTACTTC
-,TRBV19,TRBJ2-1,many,CASSQGERTYNEQFF,TGTGCCAGTAGTCAAGGGGAAAGGACCTACAATGAGCAGTTCTTC
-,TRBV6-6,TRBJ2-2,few,CASSYSGTTRTGELFF,TGTGCCAGCAGTTACTCGGGGACAACGCGCACCGGGGAGCTGTTTTTT
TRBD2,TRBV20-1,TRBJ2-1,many,CSAIIAGGLYNEQFF,TGCAGTGCTATAATAGCGGGAGGGCTCTACAATGAGCAGTTCTTC
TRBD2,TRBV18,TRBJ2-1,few,CASSPDRLAGGGNEQFF,TGTGCCAGCTCACCCGACCGACTAGCGGGAGGTGGGAATGAGCAGTTCTTC
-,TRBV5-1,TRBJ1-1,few,CASSILYRGTEAFF,TGCGCCAGCAGCATATTATATAGGGGCACTGAAGCTTTCTTT
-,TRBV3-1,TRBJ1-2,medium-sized,CASSQGSGRNSYGYTF,TGTGCCAGCAGCCAAGGTTCTGGGCGTAACTCCTATGGCTACACCTTC
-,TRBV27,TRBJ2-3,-,CASSSISSKTTDTQYF,TGTGCCAGCAGTTCCATCTCCTCTAAAACCACAGATACGCAGTATTTT
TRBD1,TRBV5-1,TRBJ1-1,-,CASSLLRTGGFNTEAFF,TGCGCCAGCAGCTTGCTCCGGACAGGGGGCTTTAACACTGAAGCTTTCTTT
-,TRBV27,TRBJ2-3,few,CASSSSGLHPSTDTQYF,TGTGCCAGCAGTTCTTCCGGGCTACACCCTAGCACAGATACGCAGTATTTT
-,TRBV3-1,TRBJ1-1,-,CASSHTLTGGGTEAFF,TGTGCCAGCAGCCATACACTGACAGGCGGAGGGACTGAAGCTTTCTTT
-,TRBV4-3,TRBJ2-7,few,CASSLRDGSYEQYF,TGCGCCAGCAGCCTGAGGGACGGATCCTACGAGCAGTACTTC
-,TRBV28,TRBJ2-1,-,CASSYSLGAYNEQFF,TGTGCCAGCAGTTACAGCTTAGGAGCCTACAATGAGCAGTTCTTC
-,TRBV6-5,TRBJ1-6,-,CASSRQGRANSPLHF,TGTGCCAGCAGTCGTCAGGGACGGGCTAATTCACCCCTCCACTTT